This TCR beta chain comes out of a study of CD8 T cells in ankylosing spondylitis. Whole-study results and caveats: Matched ankylosing spondylitis synovial fluid reportedly showed significant enrichment of disease-linked clones.

The CDR3 covers 15 residues. V was pared by 0 bases and J by 4 bases, with 4 bases of the junction left unmatched. CDR1 SGDLS and CDR2 YYNGEE come from the germline V gene. Molecular-barcoded quantitative 5'-RACE produced these TCR beta libraries. One entry per CDR3 protein, called by TCRdb with MiXCR from the 5' RACE reads. Among tens of thousands of distinct CDR3 sequences listed, 2.7% were seen once. The table lists this clonotype with many counts. What it recognizes is unknown. The sample taken for sequencing was blood, either unsorted or a sorted T cell fraction (not recorded which). This receptor was obtained from a male donor with ankylosing spondylitis or in good health (not recorded which). The chain links TRBV9 to TRBJ2-1; TRBD2 agrees at 7 bases. Written as DNA, the CDR3 is TGTGCCAGCAGCGTAGGCCCAGCGGGGTACAATGAGCAGTTCTTC. It translates to CASSVGPAGYNEQFF.